The 32 T cell receptor beta chains given below trace back to one sample, sequenced in a study of human T cells and chemical hapten exposure. Time point defined: patch test 2, 6 weeks after DPC sensitization. As for treatment: therapeutic diphenylcyclopropenone sensitization with weekly scalp DPC. Each CDR3 protein is one row after TCRdb ran MiXCR on the RACE reads. The sample shows roughly 92,000 distinct CDR3 sequences, over 9.5% of them seen only once. The sample in question was whole blood, obtained in connection with sensitization to the hapten diphenylcyclopropenone (DPC). Receptors were obtained from a woman aged 40 to 50 with alopecia areata. Some clones in this sample may be carry-over from other donors' samples.

The chain joins TRBV7-9 to TRBJ1-3, with no clear D. This CDR3 contains 15 residues. Germline lookup yields CDR1 SEHNR and CDR2 FQNEAQ (reference sequence). V lost 1 base, J lost 0 bases, and 7 bases lay in between. In DNA form, the CDR3 reads TGTGCCAGCAGCTTAGGACCGCTCTCTGGAAACACCATATATTTT. Its translation is CASSLGPLSGNTIYF.

The chain recombines TRBV5-6 with TRBJ1-5; the D is unclear. This CDR3 comprises 15 residues. Trimming removed 0 bases at V and 6 bases at J, with 13 bases between. The germline gives CDR1 SGHDT, CDR2 YYEEEE. The CDR3, as DNA: TGTGCCAGCAGCTTGGGGTGGAGCCCCAGTCAGCCCCAGCATTTT. The encoded protein is CASSLGWSPSQPQHF.

This clonotype was seen a handful of times. The CDR3 loop is CASSLSSGRPPYNEQFF. CDR3 nucleotides: TGTGCCAGCAGTTTATCGTCAGGCAGGCCACCCTACAATGAGCAGTTCTTC. The chain is built from TRBV27 and TRBJ2-1, with D unclear. From germline, CDR1 is MNHEY and CDR2 SMNVEV (reference sequence). Trimming took 0 bases from V and 2 from J, leaving 14 bases between them. CDR3 size: 17 residues.

This clonotype was seen at least ten times. One end of the junction does not line up with germline, which may come from a read error. The V gene is TRBV9, the J gene TRBJ1-6, with D possibly being TRBD1 (6 bases). Germline CDR1 is SGDLS and CDR2 is YYNGEE. The CDR3 length is 14 residues. CDR3 bases: TGTGCCAGCAGTGTAGGGGGTTGGAATTCACCCCTCCACTTT. The encoded protein is CASSVGGWNSPLHF.

This chain connects TRBV20-1 to TRBJ2-1, with 8 positions matching TRBD2. CDR1 and CDR2 from the germline V gene are DFQATT and SNEGSKA (reference sequence). With V trimmed by 7 bases and J by 7 bases, 15 bases remained unmatched. The CDR3 is 15 amino acids. The CDR3 nucleotides read TGCAGTGTGCGCGCCGCTCGGGAGGGGGGGAATGAGCAGTTCTTC. It is translated as CSVRAAREGGNEQFF.

A few counts support this clonotype. The CDR3 spells CSVTGPSYEQYF. As DNA, the CDR3 is TGCAGCGTAACAGGACCTTCCTACGAGCAGTACTTC. The genes are TRBV29-1 and TRBJ2-7, with a tentative D call TRBD1 (5 bases). This CDR3 region has 12 residues. V gave up 6 bases and J gave up 1 base, with 10 bases separating them. The germline CDR1 and CDR2 sequences are SQVTM and ANQGSEA.

Many counts were recorded for this clonotype. The chain joins TRBV29-1 to TRBJ2-5; D unclear. V dropped 3 bases and J dropped 7 bases, with 18 bases sitting between them. Germline V gives CDR1 SQVTM, CDR2 ANQGSEA. The CDR3 extends over 14 amino acids. The CDR3 loop reads CSVDRPTTPGTQYF. The CDR3 DNA reads as TGCAGCGTTGACCGCCCTACCACCCCAGGGACCCAGTACTTC.

V usage is TRBV20-1 and J usage is TRBJ2-3, with 14 positions matching TRBD2. The V and J ends lost 1 base and 3 bases, in that order; junction bases with no gene match: 12. The CDR3 spans 19 residues. Looked up from germline, CDR1 is DFQATT and CDR2 is SNEGSKA (reference sequence). CDR3 amino acids: CSARGLGTSGGGGTDTQYF. CDR3 nucleotides: TGCAGTGCTAGAGGGTTGGGGACTAGCGGGGGAGGAGGGACAGATACGCAGTATTTT.

This clonotype was observed at least ten times. This chain uses TRBV7-9 with TRBJ1-2, with 7 bases that match TRBD1. CDR1 and CDR2 (germline): SEHNR, FQNEAQ (reference sequence). The CDR3 extends over 16 amino acids. V was clipped by 6 bases and J by 8 bases; unmatched bases: 18. As DNA, the CDR3 is TGTGCCAGCAGTCCTAGTGGGCTCGAGACAGGGCGCGGCTACACCTTC. This codes for CASSPSGLETGRGYTF.

The table lists this clonotype with many counts. The chain couples TRBV29-1 to TRBJ2-3; no firm D call. This CDR3 comprises 13 residues. Trimming took off 7 bases at V and 0 bases at J, with 11 bases between the two ends. The germline gives CDR1 SQVTM, CDR2 ANQGSEA. CDR3 DNA: TGCAGCGCCTGGGGTGCTAGCACAGATACGCAGTATTTT. This gives the protein CSAWGASTDTQYF.

This clonotype was seen more than once but under ten times. The V gene is TRBV12-3 or TRBV12-4, the J gene TRBJ1-5, with a tentative D call TRBD1 (5 bases). The CDR3 covers 15 residues. Trimming took off 4 bases at V and 3 bases at J, with 13 bases between the two ends. CDR3 nucleotides: TGTGCCAGCAGTTCATGGGGACGGGACAATCAGCCCCAGCATTTT. Its protein is CASSSWGRDNQPQHF.

The V call is TRBV9, the J call TRBJ2-2; 7 bases agree with TRBD2. The V gene's germline CDR1 is SGDLS and CDR2 YYNGEE. The CDR3 is 15 amino acids. Unmatched junction bases numbered 7, after V lost 3 bases and J lost 5 bases. The CDR3 DNA follows: TGTGCCAGCAGCGGTGGACTAGTTGTAACCGGGGAGCTGTTTTTT. Translation: CASSGGLVVTGELFF. Looking up the rest from reference TRBV9 and TRBJ2-2 gives the full variable domain: DSGVTQTPKHLITATGQRVTLRCSPRSGDLSVYWYQQSLDQGLQFLIQYYNGEERAKGNILERFSAQQFPDLHSELNLSSLELGDSALYFCASSGGLVVTGELFFGEGSRLTVL.

This clonotype was observed at least ten times. The chain couples TRBV6-5 to TRBJ2-7; 7 bases match TRBD1. The V gene's germline CDR1 is MNHEY and CDR2 SVGAGI. The CDR3 contains 14 residues. Trimming cost V 8 bases and J 0 bases; bases outside gene matches: 7. For the CDR3, the DNA is TGTGCCAGCCGAAAACAGGGGTCCTCCTACGAGCAGTACTTC. It encodes CASRKQGSSYEQYF.

The CDR3 sequence: CASSIGTGGYQPQHF. CDR3 DNA sequence: TGTGCCAGTAGTATCGGGACAGGGGGCTATCAGCCCCAGCATTTT. This chain uses TRBV19 with TRBJ1-5, with TRBD1 matching 12 bases. The CDR3 loop spans 15 amino acids. Germline CDR1 and CDR2: LNHDA and SQIVND (reference sequence). V lost 3 bases to trimming and J lost 5 bases; unmatched junction nucleotides: 2.

CDR3 DNA sequence: TGTGCCAGCTCACATGGCGGACGGTACACCGGGGAGCTGTTTTTT. Its translation: CASSHGGRYTGELFF. The chain carries TRBV18 and TRBJ2-2; no clear D gene. The germline V gene encodes CDR1 KGHSH and CDR2 LQKENI. CDR3 length: 15 amino acids. V dropped 4 bases and J dropped 3 bases, with 12 bases sitting between them.

This clonotype was seen ten or more times. This chain joins TRBV6-6 and TRBJ2-7; D is uncertain. V lost 6 bases, J lost 1 base, and 4 bases lay in between. CDR1 and CDR2 (germline): MNHNY, SVGAGI (reference sequence). This CDR3 comprises 11 residues. The CDR3 DNA is TGTGCCAGCAGCGGGTCCTACGAGCAGTACTTC. This sequence encodes CASSGSYEQYF.

The chain employs TRBV9 and TRBJ1-5, with 7 bases matching TRBD1. Per the germline V gene, CDR1 is SGDLS and CDR2 is YYNGEE. Unmatched junction bases numbered 16, after V lost 2 bases and J lost 5 bases. This CDR3 has 18 residues. CDR3 residues: CASSVGAITEGTDQPQHF. The CDR3 bases are TGTGCCAGCAGCGTCGGGGCTATCACGGAGGGGACAGATCAGCCCCAGCATTTT.

This clonotype was counted ten times or more. The chain uses TRBV29-1 and TRBJ2-3; the D is unclear. This CDR3 spans 11 amino acids. Germline V gives CDR1 SQVTM, CDR2 ANQGSEA. Trimming removed 8 bases from V and 3 bases from J, with 9 bases in between. In nucleotides, the CDR3 is TGCAGCCTAATGAGGACAGATACGCAGTATTTT. It translates to CSLMRTDTQYF.

In this sample, this clonotype turned up a few times. This sequence joins TRBV29-1 and TRBJ1-1; D is possibly TRBD1 (6 bases). Per germline, CDR1 SQVTM and CDR2 ANQGSEA. The CDR3 has 12 amino acids. V lost 6 bases and J lost 7, with 15 bases in between. CDR3 residues: CSVWTAGSEAFF. The CDR3 region has the DNA TGCAGCGTCTGGACAGCGGGGAGTGAAGCTTTCTTT.

Many counts were recorded for this clonotype. The chain combines TRBV9 with TRBJ2-3; 7 nucleotides line up with TRBD2. Germline CDR1 and CDR2: SGDLS and YYNGEE. V gave up 0 bases and J gave up 2 bases; unmatched junction bases: 3. This CDR3 comprises 15 residues. CDR3 DNA sequence: TGTGCCAGCAGCGTAGGCCTAGCGGTCACAGATACGCAGTATTTT. Translation: CASSVGLAVTDTQYF. Full variable domain (missing parts from reference TRBV9 and TRBJ2-3): DSGVTQTPKHLITATGQRVTLRCSPRSGDLSVYWYQQSLDQGLQFLIQYYNGEERAKGNILERFSAQQFPDLHSELNLSSLELGDSALYFCASSVGLAVTDTQYFGPGTRLTVL.

This clonotype was counted at least ten times. The V call is TRBV6-2 or TRBV6-3, the J call TRBJ1-1; weak D call: TRBD1 (5 bases). Per the germline V gene, CDR1 is MNHEY and CDR2 is SVGEGT. With 3 bases removed from V and 0 bases from J, the gap between germline ends came to 8 bases. This CDR3 has 14 amino acids. CDR3 nucleotide sequence: TGTGCCAGCAGTTATCGACAGATGAACACTGAAGCTTTCTTT. Translating gives CASSYRQMNTEAFF.

This clonotype was counted at least ten times. This chain links TRBV7-2 with TRBJ2-2, with D unclear. Deletions cut 1 base from V and 4 bases from J, with 10 bases between. Looked up from germline, CDR1 is SGHTA and CDR2 is FQGNSA. This CDR3 is 15 amino acids long. In nucleotides, the CDR3 is TGTGCCAGCAGCTTAGGCCCCCTGAGCACCGGGGAGCTGTTTTTT. Residues: CASSLGPLSTGELFF. The whole variable domain, filled in from reference TRBV7-2 and TRBJ2-2, reads GAGVSQSPSNKVTEKGKDVELRCDPISGHTALYWYRQSLGQGLEFLIYFQGNSAPDKSGLPSDRFSAERTGGSVSTLTIQRTQQEDSAVYLCASSLGPLSTGELFFGEGSRLTVL.

The V gene is TRBV27, the J gene TRBJ2-2, with 8 bases lining up with TRBD2. Trimming took 4 bases from V and 4 from J; bases not matched to a gene: 11. Germline V gene lookup returns CDR1 MNHEY and CDR2 SMNVEV (reference sequence). This CDR3 is 17 amino acids long. The CDR3 DNA follows: TGTGCCAGCAGTTCTCCTCGCGGGAGGTTGAGCACCGGGGAGCTGTTTTTT. Protein product: CASSSPRGRLSTGELFF.

This clonotype was observed many times. The chain employs TRBV20-1 and TRBJ2-3; D is unresolved. Between the trimmed V and J ends, which lost 1 base and 2 bases, there was a span of 10 bases. This CDR3 region has 14 residues. The germline V gene encodes CDR1 DFQATT and CDR2 SNEGSKA (reference sequence). Here the CDR3 DNA reads TGCAGTGCTAGAGGGGTTACTGCCACAGATACGCAGTATTTT. Amino acids: CSARGVTATDTQYF.

This clonotype was detected ten times or more. The chain couples TRBV6-2 or TRBV6-3 to TRBJ2-1; D perhaps matches TRBD2 (5 bases). Germline values: CDR1 MNHEY, CDR2 SVGEGT. The ends were cut back, 6 bases at V and 6 bases at J, with 27 bases in the middle. CDR3 length: 18 amino acids. Here the CDR3 reads CASRNLATAGQSGNEQFF. In DNA, the CDR3 is TGTGCCAGCAGGAACCTAGCAACGGCGGGCCAATCGGGCAATGAGCAGTTCTTC.

There are a few counts of this clonotype. This sequence joins TRBV20-1 and TRBJ1-4, with D possibly TRBD1 on 6 matching bases. CDR1 is DFQATT, CDR2 SNEGSKA, per germline (reference sequence). The CDR3 sequence is 14 residues long. V was trimmed by 6 bases and J by 4 bases, leaving 15 bases between them. The CDR3: CSARRGQLNEKLFF. The CDR3 nucleotides read TGCAGTGCCCGGCGGGGACAACTTAATGAAAAACTGTTTTTT.

This clonotype appeared many times. The chain carries TRBV28 and TRBJ2-7, with 10 bases lining up with TRBD2. Germline CDR1 MDHEN, CDR2 SYDVKM. There are 16 residues in the CDR3. Losses at the gene ends were 4 bases for V and 5 bases for J; bases not matched to a gene: 11. In DNA form, the CDR3 reads TGTGCCAGCAGTTCGCTTATAGCGGGAGGACGGGACGAGCAGTACTTC. Encoded protein: CASSSLIAGGRDEQYF.

This clonotype was recorded many times. The rearrangement links TRBV20-1 to TRBJ1-1; D may be TRBD1 (6 bases). V was trimmed by 1 base and J by 4 bases, leaving 13 bases between them. CDR3 size: 14 residues. From germline, CDR1 is DFQATT and CDR2 SNEGSKA (reference sequence). The CDR3 spells CSARGGGRSTEAFF. CDR3 nucleotide sequence: TGCAGTGCTAGAGGAGGGGGAAGAAGCACTGAAGCTTTCTTT.

This chain links TRBV5-4 with TRBJ2-2; 7 positions agree with TRBD2. Trimming took 5 bases from V and 5 from J; bases not matched to a gene: 3. The CDR3 contains 13 residues. CDR1 is SGHNT, CDR2 YYREEE, per germline (reference sequence). As DNA, the CDR3 is TGTGCCAGCAGTCGGGGGGAGACCGGGGAGCTGTTTTTT. Translation gives CASSRGETGELFF.

This clonotype was observed many times. The CDR3 coding sequence is TGTGCCAGCAGCTTATCTGAAGCCGTGAATCAGCCCCAGCATTTT. Translated, it gives CASSLSEAVNQPQHF. The chain uses TRBV7-9 and TRBJ1-5, with D unresolved. Germline CDR1 and CDR2: SEHNR and FQNEAQ (reference sequence). The CDR3 sequence is 15 residues long. V was trimmed by 2 bases and J by 4 bases, leaving 12 bases between them.

This clonotype turned up a few times. The junction shows a germline mismatch at one end, possibly a read error. The V gene is TRBV18, the J gene TRBJ2-1; 9 nucleotides match TRBD1. Germline V gene sequence: CDR1 KGHSH, CDR2 LQKENI. The CDR3 runs 17 residues. The DNA for the CDR3 is TGTGTCAGCTCACCACCGGGACAGGGAAGGAGTAACAATGAGCAGTTCTTC. This codes for CVSSPPGQGRSNNEQFF.

The CDR3 region has the DNA TGTGCCAGCAGCTTGGACCTGACACGGGATTCACCCCTCCACTTT. Translated: CASSLDLTRDSPLHF. The chain couples TRBV5-4 to TRBJ1-6; D gene unclear. CDR3 length: 15 residues. Deletions cut 0 bases from V and 8 bases from J, with 12 bases between. The germline CDR1 and CDR2 sequences are SGHNT and YYREEE (reference sequence).